What follows are 18 T cell receptor beta chains derived from one specimen sequenced in a study of blood T cells in healthy people across ages. A second PCR of roughly 6 to 12 cycles used a sample-barcoded 5' primer and a J-beta primer mix. TCRdb reanalysed the 5' RACE reads using MiXCR and keeps one entry per CDR3 protein. The repertoire holds about 640,000 distinct CDR3 sequences, with approximately 40% as singletons. Source material: blood. Every receptor here comes from a man older than 75 in good health.

The genes are TRBV15 and TRBJ2-3; 10 positions match TRBD2. V lost 3 bases to trimming and J lost 2 bases; unmatched junction nucleotides: 5. The germline V gene has CDR1 LNHNV and CDR2 YYDKDF (reference sequence). The CDR3 runs 16 residues. DNA of the CDR3: TGTGCCACCAGCAGCAGACTAGCGGGCAACACAGATACGCAGTATTTT. Its protein is CATSSRLAGNTDTQYF.

V gene TRBV7-2 combines with J gene TRBJ1-1; D is undetermined. This CDR3 has 16 residues. Germline V gene sequence: CDR1 SGHTA, CDR2 FQGNSA. V was pared by 5 bases and J by 6 bases, with 22 bases between. CDR3 nucleotide sequence: TGTGCCAGCAGCCCCCAGGTGGGTCCCAAGGCCGCTGAAGCTTTCTTT. This encodes CASSPQVGPKAAEAFF.

The chain carries TRBV2 and TRBJ1-2; D is perhaps TRBD1 (5 bases). The CDR3 totals 14 residues. The V end was cut by 2 bases, the J end by 5 bases, with 12 bases between. Germline CDR1 SNHLY, CDR2 FYNNEI. CDR3 protein: CASSEQTGLYGYTF. CDR3 coding DNA: TGTGCCAGCAGTGAACAGACGGGACTTTATGGCTACACCTTC.

The rearrangement joins TRBV6-5 to TRBJ2-3, with 9 bases that match TRBD2. CDR3 length: 16 amino acids. Germline lookup yields CDR1 MNHEY and CDR2 SVGAGI. The V and J ends lost 4 bases and 1 base, in that order; junction bases with no gene match: 6. CDR3 in DNA: TGTGCCAGCAGTTTTCGCGGGAGGGCTGGCACAGATACGCAGTATTTT. It translates to CASSFRGRAGTDTQYF.

The chain employs TRBV3-1 and TRBJ2-7; 9 bases match TRBD1. Germline CDR1 LGHDT, CDR2 YNNKEL (reference sequence). V dropped 0 bases and J dropped 5; count of bases not matched to a gene: 11. The CDR3 is 17 residues long. CDR3 sequence (DNA): TGTGCCAGCAGCCAAGACCCTGCGGGACAGGGTTACGACGAGCAGTACTTC. Translated, it gives CASSQDPAGQGYDEQYF.

There are a few counts of this clonotype. This chain links TRBV30 with TRBJ1-2, with D unresolved. This CDR3 contains 11 residues. Trimming removed 8 bases from V and 8 bases from J, with 15 bases in between. CDR1 is GTSNPN and CDR2 is SVGIG in the germline V gene (reference sequence). For the CDR3, the DNA is TGTGCCCGCAATCTAAACGCCGGCTACACCTTC. As protein: CARNLNAGYTF.

The chain recombines TRBV5-1 with TRBJ2-7, with D hard to call. CDR3 size: 17 residues. V lost 0 bases and J lost 3, with 19 bases in between. Germline CDR1 reads SGHRS; CDR2 reads YFSETQ. The DNA for the CDR3 is TGCGCCAGCAGCTTGGGGTTGGTATGGGATACTGTCTACGAGCAGTACTTC. Translating it yields CASSLGLVWDTVYEQYF.

The chain couples TRBV7-2 to TRBJ1-4, with D maybe TRBD1 (5 bases). CDR3 length: 14 amino acids. Germline V gene sequence: CDR1 SGHTA, CDR2 FQGNSA. Trimming cost V 4 bases and J 6 bases, with 12 bases left between them. CDR3 region: CASSSGWADEKLFF. The CDR3 bases are TGTGCCAGCAGCTCAGGGTGGGCGGATGAAAAACTGTTTTTT.

The chain uses TRBV3-1 and TRBJ2-7, with 7 positions matching TRBD2. Per the germline V gene, CDR1 is LGHDT and CDR2 is YNNKEL (reference sequence). The CDR3 length is 14 residues. The ends lost 8 bases at V and 2 bases at J; junction bases unmatched: 9. The CDR3 protein is CASATAGITYEQYF. The DNA for the CDR3 is TGTGCCAGCGCCACAGCGGGGATTACCTACGAGCAGTACTTC.

This clonotype was observed a handful of times. This chain links TRBV4-2 with TRBJ1-4, with 9 bases lining up with TRBD1. The J segment lost 15 bases and the V segment lost 3 bases, leaving 14 bases of the junction unmatched. From germline, CDR1 is LGHNA and CDR2 YNFKEQ. This CDR3 comprises 15 residues. In DNA, the CDR3 is TGTGCCAGCAGCCAGTCCCCGGGACAGGGACTTATGGTGTTTTTT. Translation: CASSQSPGQGLMVFF.

V gene TRBV6-1 combines with J gene TRBJ1-2; D gene ambiguous. Trimming left V 3 bases short and J 7 bases short, with 6 bases between. This CDR3 is built from 11 residues. CDR1 MNHNS and CDR2 SASEGT come from the germline V gene. CDR3 in amino acids: CASSDRSGYTF. The CDR3 DNA reads TGTGCCAGCAGTGACAGGTCTGGCTACACCTTC.

V usage is TRBV4-3 and J usage is TRBJ2-1, with 12 bases lining up with TRBD2. The length of the CDR3 is 15 residues. J gave up 9 bases and V 2 bases, and 5 bases lay outside the gene matches. Germline CDR1 reads LGHNA; CDR2 reads YSLEER. The CDR3 DNA sequence: TGCGCCAGCAGCCAACGTGGACTAGCGGGGACTGAGCAGTTCTTC. It codes for CASSQRGLAGTEQFF.

The chain is built from TRBV10-1 and TRBJ2-7; 9 positions match TRBD1. The CDR3 covers 13 residues. The germline V gene encodes CDR1 WNHNN and CDR2 SYGVQD (reference sequence). V dropped 4 bases and J dropped 6; count of bases not matched to a gene: 4. CDR3 amino acids: CASSGGQGREQYF. The CDR3 DNA sequence: TGCGCCAGCAGTGGGGGACAGGGCCGCGAGCAGTACTTC.

The rearrangement uses TRBV3-1 and TRBJ2-5, with TRBD2 as a possible D gene (6 bases). CDR3 length: 15 amino acids. Trimming shortened V by 1 base and J by 3 bases, and 12 bases separated the two germline ends. CDR1 LGHDT and CDR2 YNNKEL come from the germline V gene (reference sequence). CDR3 nucleotide sequence: TGTGCCAGCAGCCAAGCCGGGGGAGAGGAAGAGACCCAGTACTTC. It codes for CASSQAGGEEETQYF.

J is TRBJ1-5 and V is TRBV6-2 or TRBV6-3; tentatively, D is TRBD1 (6 bases). Trimming took off 6 bases at V and 7 bases at J, with 16 bases between the two ends. From germline, CDR1 is MNHEY and CDR2 SVGEGT. This CDR3 contains 14 residues. CDR3 DNA sequence: TGTGCCAGCAGAGACAACAGGGTGGGACAGCCCCAGCATTTT. This encodes CASRDNRVGQPQHF.

V is TRBV4-1 and J is TRBJ2-6; possible D gene TRBD1, 6 bases. V shed 4 bases and J shed 4 bases, with 11 bases lying between them. This CDR3 has 15 residues. Germline V gives CDR1 MGHRA, CDR2 YSYEKL. This CDR3 is CASSPTGLGANVLTF. The CDR3 bases are TGCGCCAGCAGCCCTACAGGGCTGGGGGCCAACGTCCTGACTTTC.

The CDR3 coding sequence is TGTGCCAGCAGCTTAATGGAGAGCGGTCCTTACACCGGGGAGCTGTTTTTT. Amino acids: CASSLMESGPYTGELFF. The chain is built from TRBV7-3 and TRBJ2-2, with D perhaps matching TRBD2 (5 bases). The CDR3 sequence is 17 residues long. Trimming stripped 1 base from V and 3 bases from J, with 15 bases between. Germline V lookup: CDR1 SGHTA, CDR2 FQGTGA.

This clonotype was picked up a small number of times. V usage is TRBV20-1 and J usage is TRBJ2-3; 9 nucleotides match TRBD2. The CDR3 contains 14 residues. CDR1 and CDR2 (germline): DFQATT, SNEGSKA (reference sequence). V dropped 5 bases and J dropped 4; count of bases not matched to a gene: 7. This chain's CDR3 is CSAPIAGVADTQYF. CDR3 sequence (DNA): TGCAGTGCTCCCATAGCGGGAGTGGCAGATACGCAGTATTTT.